This T cell receptor (beta chain) was captured in a study of Ad26.COV2.S vaccination and SARS-CoV-2 variants (dated by TCRdb to the early 2020s). Regarding the study in general: Sequencing of the TCRbeta repertoire served to evaluate the specificity and breadth of SARS-CoV-2-reactive T cell receptors following Ad26.COV2.S vaccination. The TCR-sequenced set comprised about 30 samples: about 19 Ad26.COV2.S vaccine recipients, 5 placebo recipients and 8 SARS-CoV-2 convalescent individuals. Beyond this particular receptor, the publication reports: After vaccination, spike-specific CD8+ and CD4+ T cell responses were reported to show substantial breadth. Non-spike TCR breadth was comparable between vaccine and placebo recipients, consistent with the vaccine containing only spike. Ad26.COV2.S recipients had higher spike-specific TCR breadth than placebo recipients (P = 0.0014). The authors noted that total T cell responses may have been underestimated by the TCR breadth and depth analyses.

Trimming at the junction amounts to 8 bases on V and 0 bases on J, and the germline ends lie 10 bases apart. Per the germline V gene, KGHSH is the CDR1 and LQKENI is the CDR2. Inclusive of the bounding cysteine and phenylalanine, the CDR3 is 14 residues long. Of all the DNA, just the CDR3 is kept, 42 bases in frame from base 1. Remarks on this clone: Its antigen is currently not known. Base quality data are lacking; no much larger clone is found one base away.

The immunoSEQ Assay was the method used to sequence TCRbeta CDR3 regions. After extraction, genomic DNA underwent amplification by bias-controlled multiplex PCR, followed by high-throughput sequencing. The authors' analysis ran thus. To quantify the absolute abundance of every unique TCRbeta CDR3 region, sequences were collapsed and filtered. Usable DNA was measured by amplifying reference genes present in all nucleated cells, and TCRbeta template counts were normalized to that usable DNA to estimate T cell fraction. Repertoire TCRs were annotated as SARS-CoV-2-specific by exact matching of V gene, CDR3 amino acid sequence and J gene to a known reactive TCR set. The reference SARS-CoV-2 TCR set was obtained from MIRA and was filtered for enrichment in COVID-19-positive ImmuneCODE repertoires, whereby public or cross-reactive TCRs were removed. Using the MIRA antigens, annotated TCRs were further analysed by specific ORF or by position within an ORF. Depth was the summed frequency of annotated unique rearrangements, while breadth was defined as annotated unique rearrangements over total unique productive rearrangements. Group comparisons of TCR breadth used two-sided Wilcoxon rank-sum tests. TCRdb stores this immuneACCESS table with in-frame sequences only. Part of the clones is absent; in the studies checked, under half of the shortfall reflects unresolved V genes, and no reason is known for the rest. V, J and clone size derive from that table, while D and trimming were established from the DNA sequence. Across this sample there are about 350,000 clones, with approximately 90% seen only once. Of the sample, 3% to 5% is held by the ten largest clones.

The time point label, read with the paper, signifies: individuals recovered from natural SARS-CoV-2 infection. In this chain, TRBV18 is recombined with TRBJ2-2; no confident D gene assignment can be made. The sample in question was peripheral blood, obtained after recovery from COVID-19. The sequence derives from a human donor who had recovered from COVID-19. The sequenced DNA: TGTGCCAGCGCAGACGGACCGAACACCGGGGAGCTGTTTTTT. Translated, this is CASADGPNTGELFF.